The text below deals with one TCR beta chain. The antigen is unknown. The CDR3 contains 15 residues. Per germline, CDR1 SGHVS and CDR2 FNYEAQ. Trimming removed 1 base from V and 6 bases from J; junction bases left unmatched: 6. The source of the sample is a study of cytomegalovirus exposure and HLA in healthy donors. Clones were read by immunoSEQ multiplex PCR, and TCRdb kept only the in-frame ones, dropping some. The sample shows some 120,000 clones, under 90% of them seen only once. The validation cohort, a group of over a hundred subjects, included the donors and was separate from the roughly 670-subject first cohort. General study results and limits: Through in vitro validation, three CMV-associated chains were shown to be specific for CMV antigens. The tendency of first-cohort TCR clusters to co-occur in the 100 to 150 validation repertoires was identified by a subsequent analysis. According to the study, 160 or so TCR beta chains were cytomegalovirus-associated.

The source of this sequence is a woman between 18 and 29 years old in good health and CMV-seronegative. The sequenced material came from PBMCs. The V gene is TRBV7-6, the J gene TRBJ2-3, with 8 bases lining up with TRBD2. In DNA, the CDR3 is TGTGCCAGCAGCTTAGATGAGCGGGAGAGCGATACGCAGTATTTT. Translating gives CASSLDERESDTQYF.